The 20 T cell receptor beta chains in this list originate from one sample, sequenced in a study of glioma-infiltrating T cells after dendritic cell vaccination. Generated by immunoSEQ multiplex PCR, the TCRdb table keeps only in-frame clones and is missing some. The data show roughly 85,000 clones, around 85% seen once. This sample's time point: after dendritic cell vaccination, including at tumor progression/relapse. The specimen comprised blood, sampled after dendritic cell vaccination. Receptor source: a human donor with glioblastoma.

The chain employs TRBV6-4 and TRBJ2-7; 9 positions agree with TRBD1. This CDR3 has 13 amino acids. From germline, CDR1 is MRHNA and CDR2 SNTAGT. V shed 5 bases, J shed 7 bases, and the junction held 6 bases outside the gene matches. CDR3 in amino acids: CASSKSGTGEQYF. In DNA, the CDR3 is TGTGCCAGCAGTAAATCGGGGACAGGGGAGCAGTACTTC.

The rearrangement links TRBV29-1 to TRBJ2-3; 13 nucleotides agree with TRBD2. V shed 6 bases, J shed 2 bases, and the junction held 5 bases outside the gene matches. This CDR3 has 15 amino acids. Germline V gives CDR1 SQVTM, CDR2 ANQGSEA. For the CDR3, the DNA is TGCAGCGTCCGGGGACTAGCGGGGTTCACAGATACGCAGTATTTT. Protein: CSVRGLAGFTDTQYF.

Turning to this clone: In the same sample, other DNA sequences code for this CDR3. The V gene is TRBV6-5, the J gene TRBJ2-5; the D gene is possibly TRBD2 (5 bases). Trimming left V 5 bases short and J 5 bases short, with 6 bases between. The CDR3 has 11 amino acids. From germline, CDR1 is MNHEY and CDR2 SVGAGI. The CDR3 here is CASSPGETQYF. For the CDR3, the DNA is TGTGCCAGCAGTCCGGGGGAGACCCAGTACTTC.

CDR3 in amino acids: CASSSTGDNEQFF. CDR3 DNA sequence: TGTGCCAGCAGCTCGACAGGGGACAATGAGCAGTTCTTC. The gene calls are TRBV13 and TRBJ2-1; TRBD1 matches at 8 bases. The ends lost 4 bases at V and 5 bases at J; junction bases unmatched: 1. This CDR3 has 13 residues. In germline, CDR1 is PRHDT, CDR2 FYEKMQ (reference sequence).

Concerning this clone: Other DNA variants within this sample encode the same CDR3. The chain has TRBV5-1 and TRBJ1-2; D possibly corresponds to TRBD1 (6 bases). The CDR3 is 13 residues long. Germline V gene data show CDR1 as SGHRS and CDR2 as YFSETQ. The V end was cut by 0 bases, the J end by 3 bases, with 6 bases between. The CDR3 DNA sequence: TGCGCCAGCAGCTTGGAGGGGGACTATGGCTACACCTTC. Residues: CASSLEGDYGYTF.

This rearrangement joins TRBV21-1 to TRBJ2-5; the table's D call, TRBD1, has no DNA check behind it. TRBV21-1 is labeled a pseudogene. There are 18 residues in the CDR3. The CDR3 is CASSTPRGTGAFRETQYF. CDR3 sequence (DNA): TGTGCCAGCAGCACCCCCCGGGGGACAGGGGCTTTTCGGGAGACCCAGTACTTC.

This rearrangement joins TRBV19 to TRBJ2-5; TRBD2 agrees at 8 bases. Looked up from germline, CDR1 is LNHDA and CDR2 is SQIVND (reference sequence). V lost 4 bases, J lost 5 bases, and 3 bases stayed unmatched. The CDR3 contains 13 residues. CDR3 protein: CASSSGGPETQYF. In DNA form, the CDR3 reads TGTGCCAGTAGTAGCGGGGGGCCTGAGACCCAGTACTTC.

The chain recombines TRBV7-6 with TRBJ2-7; TRBD1 matches at 9 bases. This CDR3 spans 15 amino acids. Germline CDR1 is SGHVS and CDR2 is FNYEAQ. Germline trimming cut 5 bases from V and 3 bases from J; bases unmatched to any gene: 8. The chain's CDR3 is CASSDDRGARYEQYF. The CDR3 DNA follows: TGTGCCAGCAGCGACGACAGGGGGGCTCGCTACGAGCAGTACTTC.

This clone showed up just once. V is TRBV10-3 and J is TRBJ2-3, with 12 bases matching TRBD1. V shed 5 bases, J shed 4 bases, and the junction held 4 bases outside the gene matches. Germline V gene sequence: CDR1 ENHRY, CDR2 SYGVKD. The CDR3 has 15 residues. As DNA, the CDR3 is TGTGCCATCAGTCCCGGGACAGGGGGCGCAGATACGCAGTATTTT. The encoded protein is CAISPGTGGADTQYF.

The J gene is TRBJ2-7, the V gene TRBV7-9; a possible D gene is TRBD1 (5 bases). The germline gives CDR1 SEHNR, CDR2 FQNEAQ (reference sequence). The CDR3 is 14 amino acids. The V and J ends lost 1 base and 7 bases respectively, with 14 bases between them. This CDR3 reads CASSLDLWSGEQYF. In DNA, the CDR3 is TGTGCCAGCAGCTTAGATCTTTGGTCAGGGGAGCAGTACTTC. The whole variable domain, filled in from reference TRBV7-9 and TRBJ2-7, reads DTGVSQNPRHKITKRGQNVTFRCDPISEHNRLYWYRQTLGQGPEFLTYFQNEAQLEKSRLLSDRFSAERPKGSFSTLEIQRTEQGDSAMYLCASSLDLWSGEQYFGPGTRLTVT.

The genes are TRBV7-9 and TRBJ1-6; 7 bases fit TRBD1. Losses at the gene ends were 3 bases for V and 5 bases for J; bases not matched to a gene: 1. Germline loops: CDR1 SEHNR, CDR2 FQNEAQ (reference sequence). This CDR3 has 14 amino acids. CDR3 sequence (DNA): TGTGCCAGCAGCTTCGGGACAGATAATTCACCCCTCCACTTT. Its protein product is CASSFGTDNSPLHF.

V gene TRBV23-1 combines with J gene TRBJ2-4, with D possibly being TRBD1 (6 bases). TRBV23-1 is reported as an ORF; its role is uncertain. Trimming took off 2 bases at V and 0 bases at J, with 11 bases between the two ends. The CDR3 contains 16 residues. The CDR3 region is CASSQRQELAKNIQYF. CDR3 nucleotides: TGCGCCAGCAGTCAACGACAGGAGTTAGCCAAAAACATTCAGTACTTC.

The chain carries TRBV9 and TRBJ1-4; 8 positions agree with TRBD1. Trimming cost V 5 bases and J 3 bases; bases outside gene matches: 3. This CDR3 spans 14 amino acids. CDR1 SGDLS and CDR2 YYNGEE come from the germline V gene. CDR3: CASSQQGANEKLFF. The CDR3 DNA reads as TGTGCCAGCAGTCAACAGGGGGCTAATGAAAAACTGTTTTTT.

The rearrangement links TRBV19 to TRBJ2-7; 9 positions agree with TRBD1. Per germline, CDR1 LNHDA and CDR2 SQIVND (reference sequence). The CDR3 runs 16 residues. V gave up 5 bases and J gave up 4 bases; unmatched junction bases: 12. CDR3 in DNA: TGTGCCAGTAGTCCCAACGCTCCGGGACAGGGTTACGAGCAGTACTTC. The encoded protein is CASSPNAPGQGYEQYF.

The chain links TRBV6-5 to TRBJ2-7; 7 nucleotides align to TRBD1. The CDR3 covers 15 residues. With V trimmed by 5 bases and J by 3 bases, 10 bases remained unmatched. The germline V gene has CDR1 MNHEY and CDR2 SVGAGI. In nucleotides, the CDR3 is TGTGCCAGCAGTCCCCGGACAGGTAGCTTCTACGAGCAGTACTTC. Translated: CASSPRTGSFYEQYF.

This sequence joins TRBV30 and TRBJ1-1, with D perhaps TRBD1 (5 bases). CDR1 is GTSNPN, CDR2 SVGIG, per germline (reference sequence). This CDR3 is built from 16 residues. V lost 0 bases to trimming and J lost 0 bases, with 14 bases between them. CDR3 sequence reads: CAWSVSRVSMNTEAFF. The CDR3 region has the DNA TGTGCCTGGAGTGTAAGCAGGGTCAGCATGAACACTGAAGCTTTCTTT. Drawing the rest from reference TRBV30 and TRBJ1-1, the complete variable domain is SQTIHQWPATLVQPVGSPLSLECTVEGTSNPNLYWYRQAAGRGLQLLFYSVGIGQISSEVPQNLSASRPQDRQFILSSKKLLLSDSGFYLCAWSVSRVSMNTEAFFGQGTRLTVV.

The CDR3 sequence is CASSSGGANTGELFF. The CDR3 DNA reads as TGTGCCAGCAGTTCAGGGGGCGCGAACACCGGGGAGCTGTTTTTT. This rearrangement joins TRBV5-4 to TRBJ2-2, with 8 positions matching TRBD1. V dropped 5 bases and J dropped 0; count of bases not matched to a gene: 3. Germline CDR1 is SGHNT and CDR2 is YYREEE (reference sequence). The CDR3 has 15 residues.

This chain connects TRBV4-1 to TRBJ2-7, with no clear D. The V gene lost 2 bases and the J gene lost 0 bases, with 8 bases spanning the gap. The CDR3 has 14 amino acids. Germline CDR1 reads MGHRA; CDR2 reads YSYEKL. CDR3 in amino acids: CASSQRQDSYEQYF. CDR3 nucleotide sequence: TGCGCCAGCAGCCAACGGCAGGACTCCTACGAGCAGTACTTC.

The chain is built from TRBV4-2 and TRBJ2-5; possible D gene TRBD1, 5 bases. This CDR3 is 11 amino acids long. Deletions cut 6 bases from V and 3 bases from J, with 5 bases between. Germline CDR1 is LGHNA and CDR2 is YNFKEQ. The CDR3 coding sequence is TGTGCCAGCAGACAGGAAGAGACCCAGTACTTC. It encodes CASRQEETQYF.

This clone was seen a handful of times. This chain uses TRBV15 with TRBJ2-1, with D possibly being TRBD1 (5 bases). Germline-derived CDR1 and CDR2 are LNHNV and YYDKDF (reference sequence). Trimming took 0 bases from V and 8 from J, leaving 11 bases between them. The CDR3 sequence is 14 residues long. CDR3 in DNA: TGTGCCACCAGCAGAGATTTAGTAGGGGATGAGCAGTTCTTC. It encodes CATSRDLVGDEQFF. The variable domain in full, with the rest retrieved from reference TRBV15 and TRBJ2-1, is DAMVIQNPRYQVTQFGKPVTLSCSQTLNHNVMYWYQQKSSQAPKLLFHYYDKDFNNEADTPDNFQSRRPNTSFCFLDIRSPGLGDTAMYLCATSRDLVGDEQFFGPGTRLTVL.